The text below deals with one T cell receptor beta chain. The antigen is unknown. Sequencing was performed with immunoSEQ multiplex PCR; in TCRdb, only in-frame clones are kept and a portion is missing. Among some 51,000 clones, more than 75% were seen once, and the ten largest hold 8.5%. Per the germline V gene, CDR1 is MGHRA and CDR2 is YSYEKL. This CDR3 is built from 15 residues. The ends were cut back, 5 bases at V and 3 bases at J, with 13 bases in the middle. This sample is drawn from a study of radiotherapy plus CTLA-4 blockade in lung cancer. Study-wide context: Objective responses were seen in about a sixth of patients, disease control in around 31%.

Chemo-refractory metastatic non-small-cell lung cancer patients received focal radiation with ipilimumab CTLA-4 blockade. Findings and limits, study-wide: Reports state that early shifts in blood T cell clones, with interferon-beta, best predicted response. Once radiotherapy plus ipilimumab had been given, TCR clones derived from tumor expanded in blood.

The chain combines TRBV4-1 with TRBJ1-4; D is unclear. This material consisted of peripheral blood, taken from a patient treated with radiotherapy plus ipilimumab. The receptor was isolated from a human donor with non-small cell lung cancer who had a complete response to radiotherapy plus ipilimumab. The DNA of the CDR3 is TGCGCCAGCAGCTACGCGGACTCACCTAATGAAAAACTGTTTTTT. This encodes CASSYADSPNEKLFF.